The T cell receptor (beta chain) under discussion was sequenced for a study of shared clonotypes between healthy human individuals (dated by TCRdb to 2020 to 2022). Study-wide context: The cohort comprised two women and a few men aged 18 to 49 years. Blood TCR repertoires of five healthy adults were deeply sequenced to estimate repertoire size and the extent of clonotype sharing between individuals. For each donor, CD4 naive and CD4 memory were each given three plates, CD8 naive was given two plates, and CD8 memory was given one plate. Each donor's leukapheresis produced roughly between roughly 0.85 and 9.5 billion PBMCs. Different laboratories and diverse techniques were used to prepare libraries and sequence TCR repertoires, to increase sequencing depth and limit assay-specific biases.

For the CD8 naive samples, CD45RO-negative cells were positively selected for CCR7, yielding a CD45RA+CCR7+ population from which TemRA cells were excluded. Donors were healthy HIV-negative adults with no recently reported acute infections or vaccinations. All donors were Caucasian adults living in Nashville, Tennessee, USA. Blood was obtained by leukapheresis, after which PBMCs were separated by Ficoll-Histopaque density gradient centrifugation and cryopreserved in liquid nitrogen vapor phase. Analytical flow cytometry was used to check the purity and quantity of every magnetically sorted T cell population. Genomic DNA was isolated from every sorted fraction and measured by UV absorbance on a Nanodrop 2000c. With regard to this clone: No antigen is known for it. Base qualities are not provided; no much larger clone lies one nucleotide away.

Using the deep immunoSEQ assay, TCR CDR3 regions were amplified from genomic DNA by multiplex PCR. Extracted genomic DNA from each cell subset was spread evenly across all wells of several immunoSEQ 96-well plates, with each plate serving as a replicate. For sorted subsets, approximately 200 ng of genomic DNA, equivalent to about 30,000 T cell genomes, went into each replicate PCR. Purified libraries were quantified with a Qubit 3.0 fluorometer, sized on a Bioanalyzer 2100, and re-quantified with the KAPA Library Quantification kit. A separate single-read 150-cycle Illumina NextSeq 550 flow cell was used to sequence each immunoSEQ 96-well plate. In the source study's methods: Because only junctional sequences without quality scores were contained in the immunoSEQ output, filtering matching that applied to full-length reads could not be performed. To assign V/J genes and CDR3, sequences were annotated using PyIR, a Python wrapper for IgBLAST v1.9, with IMGT germline references. Reads with weak V/J assignments (E-value above 1e-6), missing CDR3, stop codons, out-of-frame junctions, or ambiguous translated residues were removed. V3J clonotypes were defined as sequences sharing the same inferred V gene, J gene, and CDR3 amino acid sequence. The percentage overlap between two repertoires was calculated by dividing the number of shared unique clonotypes by the size of the smaller repertoire. Richness of each repertoire was evaluated using RTK rarefaction, the Chao1 estimator, and Recon v2.1 estimates of unobserved clonotypes. Generation probabilities for all TCRbeta clonotypes obtained by the gDNA method from a handful of donors were computed using OLGA. TCRdb's version of the immuneACCESS table is confined to in-frame rearrangements and falls short of the full clone set. An unresolved V gene accounts for under half of the shortfall where checked; the remainder is of unknown origin. V and J calls plus clone size are reproduced from that table; the DNA served to infer D and trimming. The sample table lists around 2.1 million clones, roughly 91% of them with a count of one. 1.7% of the sample belongs to the ten largest clones.

Points the paper makes about the study in general: The genetic and exposure-history diversity represented was limited by the small number of donors. Pairwise subsampling indicated that sequencing depth was expected to affect the degree of clonotype sharing among donors. Higher generation probabilities were observed for clonotypes shared by all four sorted-subset donors than for non-shared clonotypes. When several donors were compared, the shared fraction of clonotypes was about 5.5% for naive CD4, around 4% for naive CD8, roughly 2.5% for memory CD4, and 0.35% to 0.5% for memory CD8. Sampling was restricted to blood, and TCR repertoires in tissues likely differ from the TCR repertoires found in blood. Even with the large sequencing depth, rarefaction of the sorted-subset datasets indicated that sequencing was incomplete. Naive subsets generally had larger estimated clonotype richness than memory subsets.

This clonotype was obtained from a man aged 18 to 29 in good health. Some clones in this sample may be carry-over from other donors' samples. The material sequenced was naive CD8+ T cells from PBMCs. Explained via the paper, the cell subset or site label denotes: CD45RA+CCR7+.

The CDR3 protein sequence reads: CASSYSPGGSQEQYF. The nucleotide sequence reads TGTGCCAGCAGTTACTCGCCGGGAGGGTCCCAAGAGCAGTACTTC. The chain couples TRBV6-5 to TRBJ2-7, with 8 junctional bases fitting TRBD2. The germline V gene encodes CDR1 MNHEY and CDR2 SVGAGI. From the cysteine through the phenylalanine, the CDR3 covers 15 amino acids. Kept here is only the CDR3 DNA, which spans 45 bases and is read in frame from base 1. Trimming takes 0 bases off V and 7 bases off J; junction bases not matched to a gene: 8.